This T cell receptor (beta chain) came from a study of blood T cell repertoires in COVID-19. Note on this clone: At one boundary the junction diverges from the germline segment, which might be a read error.

Germline CDR1 and CDR2: SSHAT and FNYEAQ (reference sequence). This CDR3 region has 15 residues. Sequencing was performed with immunoSEQ multiplex PCR; in TCRdb, only in-frame clones are kept and a portion is missing. The sample lists approximately 240,000 clones, around 82% occurring once. The V and J genes are TRBV7-7 and TRBJ2-1; TRBD2 matches at 15 bases. The sequencing input was peripheral blood. The receptor's source is an elderly woman with active or convalescent COVID-19. CDR3: CASSPGTSGRSKQFF. In DNA, the CDR3 is TGTGCTAGCAGCCCGGGGACTAGCGGGAGGAGTAAGCAGTTCTTC.